This T cell receptor (beta chain) was captured by sequencing in a study of post-analysis software for immune sequencing data. Study-wide context: Several disease courses (relapsing-remitting, secondary progressive and progressive-relapsing) of multiple sclerosis were included.

Findings and limits, study-wide: Comparison with controls showed significantly lower normalized Chao1 diversity in multiple sclerosis patients. In patients, roughly five TRBV segments were more frequent than in controls, with TRBV5-6, TRBV5-1 and TRBV20-1 among them.

TCR beta libraries were prepared from cDNA with unique molecular identifiers. From roughly 1 to 10 million T cells, 550,000 or so cDNA molecules were obtained. TCRdb reprocessed the PCR reads via MiXCR and lists one record per CDR3 protein. Of roughly 570,000 distinct CDR3 sequences listed, approximately 34% were seen once; the top ten hold approximately 6%. This clonotype appeared a single time. Its antigen is not identified. The CDR3 consists of 15 residues. V lost 1 base, J lost 0 bases, and 9 bases lay in between. The V gene's germline CDR1 is DFQATT and CDR2 SNEGSKA (reference sequence). The chain combines TRBV20-1 with TRBJ2-2; D is unresolved. Sequencing was performed on blood. The TCR was taken from a girl aged 2-17 years with multiple sclerosis. This CDR3 is CSARVNYPNTGELFF. The CDR3 DNA reads as TGCAGTGCTAGAGTAAATTACCCGAACACCGGGGAGCTGTTTTTT.